A selection of T cell receptor beta chains follows, all from one sample in a study of Ad26.COV2.S vaccination and SARS-CoV-2 variants. Method: immunoSEQ multiplex PCR; TCRdb's copy keeps in-frame clones and lacks some. There are roughly 270,000 clones in the sample; about 89% occur only once, and over 2.5% lies in the top ten. The sequencing used peripheral blood, collected in a trial of Ad26.COV2.S vaccine versus placebo. These receptors were taken from a person aged 18-60 years who received the Ad26.COV2.S COVID-19 vaccine or a placebo. The CDR3 runs from the conserved cysteine through the conserved F or W. The D gene is left open where the match is weak. Size is stated for part of the rows, as once, few or many counts, or as a class when the clone is expanded.

clone_size d_call v_call cdr3_aa
NA NA TRBV27 CASSARGGIEYGYTF
NA TRBD2 TRBV6-6 CASSGLAGGSLYEQYF
NA NA TRBV29-1 CSVEWTANEKLFF
NA NA TRBV3-1/TRBV3-2 CASSQDERSGVGDEQFF
NA NA TRBV5-1 CASSLTPSNEKLFF
NA TRBD2 TRBV7-2 CASRSGGVYEQYF
NA NA TRBV27 CASSLSTSAAYTF
NA NA TRBV27 CASRPQSNQPQHF
NA TRBD1 TRBV4-2 CASSPSQGADTEAFF
NA TRBD1 TRBV30 CAWKGAPTEAFF
NA NA TRBV5-8 CASSFENYGYTF
NA TRBD1 TRBV6-5 CASSYSGTGGFYEQYF
NA TRBD2 TRBV5-5 CASSSAGGGNEQFF
NA TRBD1 TRBV19 CASSPEGQGLIGYTF
NA TRBD2 TRBV3-1/TRBV3-2 CASSRQLLAGGTNTQYF
NA TRBD1 TRBV7-9 CASTKTGAGTEAFF
NA NA TRBV7-2 CASSRTKEVGNTIYF
once NA TRBV29-1 CSVTKQGSYTEAFF
NA NA TRBV15 CATSRVRGARTEAFF
NA NA TRBV19 CASTARAVSNQPQHF
once TRBD1 TRBV7-9 CASSHGQGNIQYF
NA NA TRBV5-1 CASATPGVSYEQYF
once TRBD1 TRBV9 CASSVAGQGAVHEQYF
NA TRBD1 TRBV11-2 CASSEGQENIQYF
NA NA TRBV6-5 CASTKTGSSYNEQFF
once NA TRBV7-2 CASSLATYGYTF
NA NA TRBV7-3 CASSLNEGTQYF